Below are 32 T cell receptor beta chains sequenced from a single sample in a study of T cell responses to AZD1222 COVID-19 vaccine. Sequencing used immunoSEQ multiplex PCR; TCRdb keeps in-frame clones, though not all of them. The sample yields 86,000 or so clones, 85% to 95% seen once. The material sequenced was peripheral blood, taken 28 days after the second AZD1222 dose. The receptor set was obtained from an adult who received the AZD1222 COVID-19 vaccine.

As DNA, the CDR3 is TGTGCCAGCAGTTACTCGATACGGGGCACTGAAGCTTTCTTT. Translation gives CASSYSIRGTEAFF. The chain recombines TRBV6-5 with TRBJ1-1; D not certain. Germline values: CDR1 MNHEY, CDR2 SVGAGI. V lost 0 bases to trimming and J lost 4 bases, with 9 bases between them. CDR3 length equals 14 residues.

A few counts support this clone. This chain connects TRBV11-2 to TRBJ2-7, with TRBD1 as a possible D gene (5 bases). CDR1 SGHAT and CDR2 FQNNGV come from the germline V gene. V dropped 2 bases and J dropped 4 bases, with 15 bases sitting between them. This CDR3 comprises 15 residues. This CDR3 is CASSLTDSEMYEQYF. CDR3 DNA: TGTGCCAGCAGCTTAACTGACAGTGAGATGTACGAGCAGTACTTC.

The rearrangement links TRBV6-5 to TRBJ1-1, with D unresolved. This CDR3 has 11 amino acids. Germline assignment: CDR1 MNHEY and CDR2 SVGAGI. The ends were cut back, 6 bases at V and 1 base at J, with 3 bases in the middle. In DNA, the CDR3 is TGTGCCAGCAGACAGAACACTGAAGCTTTCTTT. Its protein product is CASRQNTEAFF.

The chain couples TRBV12-3 or TRBV12-4 to TRBJ1-4; D uncertain. This CDR3 has 12 amino acids. Between the trimmed V and J ends, which lost 6 bases and 7 bases, there was a span of 9 bases. DNA for the CDR3: TGTGCCAGCAGAGCGTACCGTGAAAAACTGTTTTTT. Translation gives CASRAYREKLFF.

The chain recombines TRBV3-1 (or the pseudogene TRBV3-2) with TRBJ2-1; TRBD2 matches at 8 bases. There are 16 residues in the CDR3. V lost 1 base and J lost 7; bases outside the gene matches: 9. The germline V gene has CDR1 LGHDT and CDR2 YNNKEL (reference sequence). CDR3 nucleotides: TGTGCCAGCAGCCAAGCCCTAGCGGGTCTTGCTAATGAGCAGTTCTTC. Its protein product is CASSQALAGLANEQFF.

The gene calls are TRBV2 and TRBJ2-2; 10 bases fit TRBD1. CDR3 length: 16 amino acids. Unmatched junction bases numbered 6, after V lost 2 bases and J lost 6 bases. CDR1 is SNHLY, CDR2 FYNNEI, per germline. Written as DNA, the CDR3 is TGTGCCAGCAGTGAACGGGACAGGGGTTCGGCCGGGGAGCTGTTTTTT. It is translated as CASSERDRGSAGELFF.

V usage is TRBV5-4 and J usage is TRBJ1-2; D not certain. Looked up from germline, CDR1 is SGHNT and CDR2 is YYREEE (reference sequence). The CDR3 totals 13 residues. V was cut by 2 bases and J by 3 bases, with 8 bases left in between. The chain's CDR3 is CASSFYGDYGYTF. The CDR3 nucleotides are TGTGCCAGCAGCTTTTACGGGGACTATGGCTACACCTTC.

The chain joins TRBV27 to TRBJ1-1; 7 bases are a match to TRBD1. Unmatched junction bases numbered 6, after V lost 5 bases and J lost 3 bases. Germline CDR1 MNHEY, CDR2 SMNVEV (reference sequence). CDR3 size: 14 residues. The CDR3 here is CASSPGGLDTEAFF. The CDR3 DNA is TGTGCCAGCAGTCCAGGGGGTTTGGACACTGAAGCTTTCTTT.

This clone was seen a single time. One end of the junction varies from germline; a read error may be responsible. The chain couples TRBV12-3 or TRBV12-4 to TRBJ1-2; D gene ambiguous. The CDR3 extends over 13 amino acids. CDR3 loop: CASSLGGYYGYTF. The DNA of the CDR3 is TGTGCCAGCAGCTTAGGCGGGTACTATGGCTACACCTTC.

On this clone: Because the CDR3's place on the DNA is in doubt, the DNA is left out and the CDR3 is given as listed by TCRdb. V and J are TRBV11-2 and TRBJ1-4. The CDR3 sequence runs 13 residues, both termini included. CDR1 SGHAT and CDR2 FQNNGV come from the germline V gene. Here the CDR3 reads CASSLDWGGGIFF.

The V and J genes are TRBV12-3 or TRBV12-4 and TRBJ1-6; unclear D gene. The CDR3 has 13 residues. V lost 7 bases, J lost 9 bases, and 13 bases lay in between. The CDR3 DNA reads as TGTGCCAGCAACGGGGAAGCGGGTTCACCCCTCCACTTT. Its translation: CASNGEAGSPLHF.

The V and J genes are TRBV19 and TRBJ1-2, with D perhaps matching TRBD1 (6 bases). The CDR3 totals 15 residues. V dropped 1 base and J dropped 4 bases, with 13 bases sitting between them. Germline V CDR1 and CDR2: LNHDA, SQIVND (reference sequence). CDR3 DNA: TGTGCCAGTAGTATAGGACAGGCCACTGGCTATGGCTACACCTTC. It codes for CASSIGQATGYGYTF. The variable domain in full, completed from reference TRBV19 and TRBJ1-2, reads DGGITQSPKYLFRKEGQNVTLSCEQNLNHDAMYWYRQDPGQGLRLIYYSQIVNDFQKGDIAEGYSVSREKKESFPLTVTSAQKNPTAFYLCASSIGQATGYGYTFGSGTRLTVV.

The chain combines TRBV19 with TRBJ1-5; the D is unclear. The V end was cut by 5 bases, the J end by 6 bases, with 11 bases between. Germline V lookup: CDR1 LNHDA, CDR2 SQIVND (reference sequence). CDR3 size: 13 residues. CDR3 sequence reads: CASSVRSGQPQHF. The CDR3 DNA reads TGTGCCAGTAGTGTACGGTCGGGTCAGCCCCAGCATTTT.

This clone was seen just once. V usage is TRBV28 and J usage is TRBJ2-1, with D uncertain. Germline V gene data show CDR1 as MDHEN and CDR2 as SYDVKM. The CDR3 extends over 14 amino acids. Trimming pared 3 bases from V and 5 bases from J, leaving 11 bases between. The CDR3 bases are TGTGCCAGCAGTTTCTATCTCCTAGACAATGAGCAGTTCTTC. It yields the protein CASSFYLLDNEQFF.

The rearrangement links TRBV7-9 to TRBJ2-7; 7 bases fit TRBD1. V was clipped by 5 bases and J by 5 bases; unmatched bases: 9. CDR1 and CDR2 from the germline V gene are SEHNR and FQNEAQ (reference sequence). The CDR3 totals 14 residues. This chain's CDR3 is CASSKATGEHEQYF. CDR3 sequence (DNA): TGTGCCAGCAGCAAAGCCACAGGGGAACACGAGCAGTACTTC.

DNA of the CDR3: TGTGCTAGTGGTTCCTCGGACAGGGTGAACTATGGCTACACCTTC. Protein: CASGSSDRVNYGYTF. The chain couples TRBV12-5 to TRBJ1-2, with TRBD1 matching over 8 bases. Germline loops: CDR1 LGHNT, CDR2 FRNRAP. Germline trimming cut 4 bases from V and 2 bases from J; bases unmatched to any gene: 6. CDR3 size: 15 residues.

The chain carries TRBV29-1 and TRBJ1-4; D is ambiguous. Trimming took off 7 bases at V and 8 bases at J, with 14 bases between the two ends. Germline V CDR1 and CDR2: SQVTM, ANQGSEA. The CDR3 spans 12 residues. The CDR3 reads CSASQTGEKLFF. DNA for the CDR3: TGCAGCGCTTCCCAGACCGGGGAAAAACTGTTTTTT.

The chain has TRBV27 and TRBJ1-2; weak D call: TRBD1 (6 bases). CDR3 length: 17 residues. V dropped 0 bases and J dropped 8 bases, with 22 bases sitting between them. Germline V gene lookup returns CDR1 MNHEY and CDR2 SMNVEV (reference sequence). CDR3 loop: CASSLSMGGGIVAGYTF. The CDR3 region has the DNA TGTGCCAGCAGTTTATCGATGGGAGGGGGAATAGTTGCCGGCTACACCTTC.

This clone was observed a handful of times. This same CDR3 is encoded by further DNA sequences in the sample. The chain links TRBV7-9 to TRBJ2-3; D ambiguous. The V end lost 1 base, the J end lost 4 bases, and 9 bases lay between the germline ends. The CDR3 is 14 residues long. Germline CDR1 and CDR2: SEHNR and FQNEAQ (reference sequence). CDR3 protein: CASSLGGFPDTQYF. The DNA for the CDR3 is TGTGCCAGCAGCTTAGGGGGATTCCCAGATACGCAGTATTTT.

The V gene is TRBV30, the J gene TRBJ1-1, with TRBD1 matching 11 bases. The length of the CDR3 is 14 residues. With 7 bases clipped from V and 5 bases from J, the junction kept 9 bases outside the gene matches. CDR1 and CDR2 from the germline V gene are GTSNPN and SVGIG (reference sequence). CDR3: CASTGQGARTEAFF. The CDR3 DNA reads as TGTGCCTCTACCGGACAGGGGGCGCGGACTGAAGCTTTCTTT.

This clone was recorded once. The genes are TRBV28 and TRBJ2-7; a possible D gene is TRBD2 (5 bases). The germline V gene has CDR1 MDHEN and CDR2 SYDVKM. Trimming stripped 5 bases from V and 5 bases from J, with 7 bases between. This CDR3 region has 11 residues. CDR3 coding DNA: TGTGCCAGCAGTAAACTAGACGAGCAGTACTTC. This gives the protein CASSKLDEQYF.

The chain links TRBV5-1 to TRBJ2-5, with 9 bases aligning to TRBD1. Germline CDR1 SGHRS, CDR2 YFSETQ. Unmatched junction bases numbered 8, after V lost 3 bases and J lost 2 bases. The CDR3 extends over 16 amino acids. The CDR3 DNA is TGCGCCAGCAGCTGGGGACAGGGAGGAGCGCAAGAGACCCAGTACTTC. Translating it yields CASSWGQGGAQETQYF.

This chain connects TRBV30 to TRBJ2-5, with D possibly being TRBD2 (7 bases). The length of the CDR3 is 12 residues. Germline CDR1 reads GTSNPN; CDR2 reads SVGIG (reference sequence). V was trimmed by 3 bases and J by 5 bases, leaving 10 bases between them. The CDR3 spells CAWRGGGETQYF. The DNA for the CDR3 is TGTGCCTGGAGAGGGGGGGGCGAGACCCAGTACTTC.

The rearrangement joins TRBV29-1 to TRBJ1-1; no reliable D call. The CDR3 has 10 amino acids. Germline V gives CDR1 SQVTM, CDR2 ANQGSEA. V was trimmed by 7 bases and J by 3 bases, leaving 6 bases between them. DNA of the CDR3: TGCAGCGCCTCAGACACTGAAGCTTTCTTT. Translated: CSASDTEAFF.

The V call is TRBV4-1, the J call TRBJ2-1; 9 bases match TRBD2. Germline values: CDR1 MGHRA, CDR2 YSYEKL. CDR3 length: 17 residues. V lost 1 base and J lost 0; bases outside the gene matches: 4. The CDR3 DNA reads as TGCGCCAGCAGCCAAGGAGGCGGGAGGGTCTCCTACAATGAGCAGTTCTTC. It encodes CASSQGGGRVSYNEQFF.

This chain links TRBV11-2 with TRBJ2-7; TRBD1 aligns across 7 bases. The junction had 14 bases not matched to a gene; V was cut back by 6 bases and J by 3 bases. The CDR3 consists of 16 residues. Per the germline V gene, CDR1 is SGHAT and CDR2 is FQNNGV. CDR3: CASRLTTQGVNYEQYF. Here the CDR3 DNA reads TGTGCCAGCAGACTCACAACCCAGGGGGTTAACTACGAGCAGTACTTC.

The chain is built from TRBV9 and TRBJ2-1; the D is unclear. Trimming left V 4 bases short and J 6 bases short, with 14 bases between. Germline V lookup: CDR1 SGDLS, CDR2 YYNGEE. This CDR3 region has 14 residues. This chain's CDR3 is CASSPWTAPNEQFF. In nucleotides, the CDR3 is TGTGCCAGCAGCCCCTGGACCGCTCCCAATGAGCAGTTCTTC.

This clone was counted a few times. The V gene is TRBV11-2, the J gene TRBJ1-2; 7 bases align to TRBD1. Trimming removed 5 bases from V and 5 bases from J; junction bases left unmatched: 11. The CDR3 is made up of 15 amino acids. Germline lookup yields CDR1 SGHAT and CDR2 FQNNGV. For the CDR3, the DNA is TGTGCCAGCAGCCCTCAGGGACAGTCGATATATGGCTACACCTTC. Protein: CASSPQGQSIYGYTF.

This chain joins TRBV11-2 and TRBJ1-1; D is undetermined. The CDR3 is 13 amino acids. The germline gives CDR1 SGHAT, CDR2 FQNNGV. With 4 bases removed from V and 1 base from J, the gap between germline ends came to 7 bases. As DNA, the CDR3 is TGTGCCAGCAGCTCCGTCCCGAACACTGAAGCTTTCTTT. It translates to CASSSVPNTEAFF.

The CDR3 nucleotides are TGTGCCAGCAGCTCACTTTCGACAGGGAGCTATGGCTACACCTTC. Its translation is CASSSLSTGSYGYTF. This chain uses TRBV11-2 with TRBJ1-2; 7 bases map to TRBD1. J lost 4 bases, V lost 4 bases, and 9 bases had no gene match. The germline V gene has CDR1 SGHAT and CDR2 FQNNGV. This CDR3 is 15 amino acids long.

V is TRBV28 and J is TRBJ1-5, with TRBD1 matching over 7 bases. V was clipped by 0 bases and J by 0 bases; unmatched bases: 5. This CDR3 region has 17 residues. Germline CDR1 and CDR2: MDHEN and SYDVKM. As DNA, the CDR3 is TGTGCCAGCAGTTTATGGGGGGACAGTTTTAGCAATCAGCCCCAGCATTTT. Amino acids: CASSLWGDSFSNQPQHF.

This chain links TRBV10-3 with TRBJ1-5, with 8 positions matching TRBD1. Trimming removed 10 bases from V and 2 bases from J; junction bases left unmatched: 4. Germline V lookup: CDR1 ENHRY, CDR2 SYGVKD. There are 13 residues in the CDR3. CDR3 sequence: CATQTGGNQPQHF. The CDR3 DNA reads as TGTGCCACCCAGACAGGGGGCAATCAGCCCCAGCATTTT.